This T cell receptor beta chain was sequenced in a study of blood T cell repertoires in COVID-19. This CDR3 comprises 20 residues. Germline V gene lookup returns CDR1 MGHRA and CDR2 YSYEKL. After removal of 2 bases from V and 10 bases from J, the junction contained 21 bases not matched to a gene. Assay: immunoSEQ multiplex PCR; the TCRdb copy retains only in-frame clones and omits some. Here the sample spans about 250,000 clones, 85% to 90% being singletons. The sequenced material came from PBMCs or T cells enriched from blood (not recorded which). V gene TRBV4-1 combines with J gene TRBJ1-4; 11 bases fit TRBD1. This sequence originates from a man aged 35 to 55 who had recovered from COVID-19. CDR3 sequence reads: CASSQLGKGPGQGVEGKLFF. The CDR3 DNA reads TGCGCCAGCAGCCAACTTGGGAAGGGGCCGGGACAGGGGGTAGAGGGAAAACTGTTTTTT.